The 20 T cell receptor beta chains given below trace back to one sample, sequenced in a study of low-dose radiotherapy and immunotherapy resistance in tumors. The time point is: before trial treatment. Alpha and beta chains were covered, as first-strand cDNA relied on TRAV- and TRBV-specific primers. With a V-primer adapter and a constant-region primer, TCRs were amplified for about 20 PCR cycles. A single record per CDR3 protein comes from TCRdb applying MiXCR to the reads. This table has around 80,000 distinct CDR3 sequences, 15% to 20% appearing once. The sample here was PBMCs, taken before treatment. The receptors stem from a male donor with prostate cancer.

This clonotype has at least ten counts. This chain links TRBV3-1 with TRBJ2-5, with D uncertain. The CDR3 runs to 13 residues. Germline loops: CDR1 LGHDT, CDR2 YNNKEL (reference sequence). Trimming stripped 3 bases from V and 2 bases from J, with 7 bases between. The CDR3 DNA reads as TGTGCCAGCAGCCACATGTTTCAAGAGACCCAGTACTTC. Translated: CASSHMFQETQYF.

This clonotype was observed at least ten times. The V gene is TRBV28, the J gene TRBJ2-7, with 9 bases identical to TRBD1. This CDR3 has 16 amino acids. Per germline, CDR1 MDHEN and CDR2 SYDVKM. Trimming cost V 5 bases and J 6 bases; bases outside gene matches: 14. CDR3 DNA sequence: TGTGCCAGCAGTAAGTCACCGGGACAGGGAAGGCGCGAGCAGTACTTC. Protein product: CASSKSPGQGRREQYF.

The genes are TRBV27 and TRBJ2-5, with unresolved D. The CDR3 runs to 10 residues. V shed 10 bases and J shed 13 bases, with 16 bases lying between them. The V gene's germline CDR1 is MNHEY and CDR2 SMNVEV (reference sequence). The CDR3, as DNA: TGTGCCACCCATGCGGCCGCAAGGTACTTC. Its protein product is CATHAAARYF.

Worth noting for this clonotype: It is unclear where the CDR3 begins or ends on the DNA, so no DNA is shown, and the CDR3 is as TCRdb lists it. The chain employs TRBV4-1 and TRBJ2-2; the D call TRBD2 from the table was never checked on the DNA. Germline CDR1 is MGHRA and CDR2 is YSYEKL. The CDR3 is 22 amino acids long, termini counted. This CDR3 is CASSQDSPGAGNTGELFFFFFF.

In this sample, this clonotype turned up many times. The chain couples TRBV24-1 to TRBJ2-3, with D tentatively TRBD1 or TRBD2 (6 bases each). Germline V CDR1 and CDR2: KGHDR, SFDVKD. The CDR3 covers 13 residues. The V and J ends lost 9 bases and 3 bases respectively, with 12 bases between them. CDR3 sequence (DNA): TGTGCCACCGATGGGGGGCGGACAGATACGCAGTATTTT. This encodes CATDGGRTDTQYF.

The sample holds many counts of this clonotype. This chain joins TRBV5-1 and TRBJ1-2; TRBD1 might be the D (5 bases). Between the trimmed V and J ends, which lost 4 bases and 4 bases, there was a span of 14 bases. From germline, CDR1 is SGHRS and CDR2 YFSETQ. The length of the CDR3 is 14 residues. The CDR3 sequence is CASSKDSMGYGYTF. The CDR3 coding sequence is TGCGCCAGCAGCAAAGACAGTATGGGCTATGGCTACACCTTC.

This clonotype was detected many times. The chain is built from TRBV4-3 and TRBJ2-7, with 7 bases aligning to TRBD2. The J segment lost 3 bases and the V segment lost 0 bases, leaving 2 bases of the junction unmatched. Germline lookup yields CDR1 LGHNA and CDR2 YSLEER. The CDR3 covers 14 residues. This CDR3 is CASSQDGGGYEQYF. The CDR3 coding sequence is TGCGCCAGCAGCCAAGATGGGGGGGGCTACGAGCAGTACTTC.

At least ten counts were recorded for this clonotype. This chain links TRBV19 with TRBJ2-3; D uncertain. CDR3 length equals 18 residues. Germline loops: CDR1 LNHDA, CDR2 SQIVND (reference sequence). V lost 3 bases and J 2 bases, leaving 21 bases between the germline ends. This CDR3 reads CASSISTEETGLTDTQYF. The CDR3 DNA reads TGTGCCAGTAGTATTTCAACTGAGGAGACGGGTCTCACAGATACGCAGTATTTT. Based on the CDR3 plus reference TRBV19 and TRBJ2-3, the full variable domain is DGGITQSPKYLFRKEGQNVTLSCEQNLNHDAMYWYRQDPGQGLRLIYYSQIVNDFQKGDIAEGYSVSREKKESFPLTVTSAQKNPTAFYLCASSISTEETGLTDTQYFGPGTRLTVL.

This clonotype showed up many times. For the CDR3, the DNA is TGTGCCAGCAGCCAGACCCGATGGGGGGAGGCCGGTGGTTATACGCAGTATTTT. Translating it yields CASSQTRWGEAGGYTQYF. This rearrangement joins TRBV3-1 to TRBJ2-3, with D perhaps TRBD2 (6 bases). V lost 3 bases, J lost 7 bases, and 26 bases lay in between. The germline V gene encodes CDR1 LGHDT and CDR2 YNNKEL (reference sequence). There are 18 residues in the CDR3.

This clonotype was seen many times. The chain uses TRBV14 and TRBJ2-1; 9 bases line up with TRBD1. The CDR3 consists of 15 residues. Per germline, CDR1 SGHDN and CDR2 FVKESK. Losses at the gene ends were 3 bases for V and 7 bases for J; bases not matched to a gene: 7. CDR3 amino acids: CASSHAGTGSNEQFF. The DNA of the CDR3 is TGTGCCAGCAGCCATGCCGGGACAGGGAGTAATGAGCAGTTCTTC.

Remarks on this clonotype: A far larger clone is a single base away, which makes a read error likely. The conserved phenylalanine or tryptophan is not found at the CDR3 terminus, so this likely reflects a read error. The chain carries TRBV6-1 and TRBJ2-7, with D perhaps matching TRBD1 (6 bases). The length of the CDR3 is 13 residues. Germline values: CDR1 MNHNS, CDR2 SASEGT. Between the trimmed V and J ends, which lost 7 bases and 1 base, there was a span of 11 bases. CDR3 in DNA: TGTGCCAGCATCGCCACAGGGTCCTACGAGCAGTACTCC. As protein: CASIATGSYEQYS.

About this clonotype: This sequence is one base from a far larger clone and is likely a read error. V usage is TRBV5-1 and J usage is TRBJ2-1; the match to TRBD1 covers 10 bases. V lost 5 bases, J lost 10 bases, and 9 bases stayed unmatched. Germline V lookup: CDR1 SGHRS, CDR2 YFSETQ. CDR3 length: 14 residues. The CDR3 here is CASRGQGTSYEQFF. The CDR3 DNA sequence: TGCGCCAGCAGGGGACAGGGGACCTCCTACGAGCAGTTCTTC.

This clonotype came up a few times. The chain is built from TRBV7-6 and TRBJ2-5; TRBD2 matches at 8 bases. V trimming: 5 bases; J trimming: 5 bases; junction bases outside the gene matches: 4. The CDR3 contains 13 residues. Germline CDR1 is SGHVS and CDR2 is FNYEAQ. DNA for the CDR3: TGTGCCAGCAGCCGCGGGGGGTTCGAGACCCAGTACTTC. Its translation: CASSRGGFETQYF.

CDR3 sequence: CASSQETSGRRETQYF. The DNA of the CDR3 is TGTGCCAGCAGCCAAGAGACTAGCGGGAGGAGGGAGACCCAGTACTTC. V is TRBV4-2 and J is TRBJ2-5; 13 bases agree with TRBD2. The CDR3 totals 16 residues. Germline trimming cut 0 bases from V and 5 bases from J; bases unmatched to any gene: 3. CDR1 LGHNA and CDR2 YNFKEQ come from the germline V gene.

This clonotype came up many times. V is TRBV29-1 and J is TRBJ2-3; TRBD1 matches 7 bases. CDR1 is SQVTM, CDR2 ANQGSEA, per germline. V shed 4 bases, J shed 1 base, and the junction held 5 bases outside the gene matches. This CDR3 has 14 amino acids. CDR3 nucleotide sequence: TGCAGCGTTGGTTTTGGGACAGGCACAGATACGCAGTATTTT. Translated: CSVGFGTGTDTQYF.

The chain combines TRBV20-1 with TRBJ2-6; 14 nucleotides agree with TRBD2. There are 19 residues in the CDR3. Per germline, CDR1 DFQATT and CDR2 SNEGSKA (reference sequence). After removal of 4 bases from V and 0 bases from J, the junction contained 8 bases not matched to a gene. The CDR3 coding sequence is TGCAGTGCTAATACCGGGACTAGCGGGGGAAACTCTGGGGCCAACGTCCTGACTTTC. It encodes CSANTGTSGGNSGANVLTF.

This clonotype was detected ten times or more. This chain uses TRBV19 with TRBJ2-3; 10 bases are shared with TRBD2. The CDR3 sequence is 18 residues long. V shed 0 bases, J shed 2 bases, and the junction held 8 bases outside the gene matches. Germline assignment: CDR1 LNHDA and CDR2 SQIVND (reference sequence). As DNA, the CDR3 is TGTGCCAGTAGTATAGATCCCCTAGCGGGAGACCTCACAGATACGCAGTATTTT. It translates to CASSIDPLAGDLTDTQYF.

This clonotype has a count of ten or more. The rearrangement joins TRBV5-1 to TRBJ1-4; D may be TRBD1 (6 bases). Germline loops: CDR1 SGHRS, CDR2 YFSETQ. The length of the CDR3 is 16 residues. Trimming left V 0 bases short and J 3 bases short, with 12 bases between. CDR3 region: CASSLDRVAANEKLFF. The CDR3 DNA is TGCGCCAGCAGCTTGGACAGGGTGGCGGCTAATGAAAAACTGTTTTTT.

This clonotype was seen at least ten times. The chain's CDR3 is CASSLVGQGIAKNIQYF. DNA for the CDR3: TGTGCCAGCAGCTTAGTTGGACAGGGGATCGCCAAAAACATTCAGTACTTC. The gene calls are TRBV7-2 and TRBJ2-4, with 9 bases aligning to TRBD1. This CDR3 contains 17 residues. V gave up 1 base and J gave up 1 base; unmatched junction bases: 5. Per the germline V gene, CDR1 is SGHTA and CDR2 is FQGNSA.

A word on this clonotype: This sequence may be a read error, since a much larger clone differs from it by one base. This sequence joins TRBV27 and TRBJ2-7, with 11 bases matching TRBD2. This CDR3 comprises 16 residues. Germline V gives CDR1 MNHEY, CDR2 SMNVEV (reference sequence). J gave up 7 bases and V 3 bases, and 11 bases lay outside the gene matches. CDR3 in amino acids: CASSLDSGGVYNEQYF. In DNA form, the CDR3 reads TGTGCCAGCAGTTTGGATAGCGGGGGGGTCTACAATGAGCAGTACTTC.